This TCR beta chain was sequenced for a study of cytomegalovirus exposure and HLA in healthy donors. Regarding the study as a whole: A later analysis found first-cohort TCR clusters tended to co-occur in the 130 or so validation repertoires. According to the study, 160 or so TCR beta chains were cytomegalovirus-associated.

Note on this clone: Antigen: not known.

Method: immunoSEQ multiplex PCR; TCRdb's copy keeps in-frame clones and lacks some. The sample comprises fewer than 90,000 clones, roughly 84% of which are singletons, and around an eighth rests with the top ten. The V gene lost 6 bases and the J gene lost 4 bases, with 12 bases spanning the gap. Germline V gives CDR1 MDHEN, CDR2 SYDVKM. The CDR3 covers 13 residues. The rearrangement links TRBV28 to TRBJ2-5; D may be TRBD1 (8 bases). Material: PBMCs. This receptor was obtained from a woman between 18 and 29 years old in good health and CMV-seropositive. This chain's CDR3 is CASRYRGGETQYF. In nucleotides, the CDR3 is TGTGCCAGCAGATACAGGGGGGGAGAGACCCAGTACTTC.